These 15 T cell receptor beta chains originate from one sample sequenced in a study of T cell clonality in common variable immunodeficiency. Here immunoSEQ multiplex PCR was the method, and the copy in TCRdb shows in-frame clones only, minus some. The sample shows about 52,000 clones, none of them appearing just once. Sequenced material: peripheral blood mononuclear cells. The receptors shown here come from a person between 18 and 75 years old in good health.

This clone was detected ten times or more. Sequencing ends 3 residues short of the CDR3 end; the germline J gene provides the rest. The V and J genes are TRBV2 and TRBJ2-1; TRBD1 matches at 8 bases. CDR3 length: 13 amino acids. J was trimmed by 8 bases and V by 6 bases; bases with no gene match: 6. CDR1 and CDR2 (germline): SNHLY, FYNNEI. The CDR3 loop reads CASRGTGLDEQFF. The CDR3 DNA, read in part, is TGTGCCAGCAGGGGGACAGGTCTAGATGAG.

In its sample, this clone was seen many times. The CDR3 goes on 3 residues after the read ends, and that part is filled in from the germline J gene. J is TRBJ2-1 and V is TRBV5-1; TRBD1 aligns across 10 bases. The CDR3 has 14 amino acids. Germline loops: CDR1 SGHRS, CDR2 YFSETQ. V trimming: 8 bases; J trimming: 8 bases; junction bases outside the gene matches: 10. The DNA read from the CDR3 is TGCGCCAGTTCCGGGACAGGGGTCTTAGATGAG. It specifies CASSGTGVLDE. In full, the CDR3 reads CASSGTGVLDEQFF.

This clone was picked up many times. The read gets to within 3 residues of the CDR3 end, and the germline J gene fills in the rest. The chain has TRBV20-1 and TRBJ2-3; TRBD2 matches at 8 bases. This CDR3 region has 17 residues. The J segment lost 3 bases and the V segment lost 0 bases, leaving 11 bases of the junction unmatched. From germline, CDR1 is DFQATT and CDR2 SNEGSKA (reference sequence). This CDR3 is CSARDLGGAGVTDTQYF. The sequenced CDR3 bases are TGCAGTGCTAGAGATTTGGGGGGAGCGGGAGTTACAGATACG.

This clone has just a few counts. The CDR3 end is not reached by the read, which stops 3 residues before it; the germline J gene fills it in. The chain couples TRBV18 to TRBJ1-3, with a possible D match to TRBD1 (5 bases). The CDR3 runs 17 residues. The germline V and J ends were trimmed by 2 bases and 4 bases, with 18 bases remaining between them. The germline gives CDR1 KGHSH, CDR2 LQKENI. The CDR3 is CASSPTAGHPPGNTIYF. The covered CDR3 bases are TGTGCCAGCTCACCAACTGCAGGACACCCGCCGGGAAACACC.

This clone occurred many times. Read sequence stops 3 residues before the CDR3 end, and the germline J gene provides the missing end. This chain links TRBV28 with TRBJ2-3, with 11 bases matching TRBD1. The length of the CDR3 is 17 residues. Looked up from germline, CDR1 is MDHEN and CDR2 is SYDVKM. V shed 6 bases, J shed 8 bases, and the junction held 16 bases outside the gene matches. The CDR3 DNA, read in part, is TGTGCCAGCAGGGGACAGGGGGTGGGTAGCGTGTATGGTACG. It translates to CASRGQGVGSVYGT. In full, the CDR3 is CASRGQGVGSVYGTQYF. Supplemented by reference TRBV28 and TRBJ2-3, the full variable domain reads DVKVTQSSRYLVKRTGEKVFLECVQDMDHENMFWYRQDPGLGLRLIYFSYDVKMKEKGDIPEGYSVSREKKERFSLILESASTNQTSMYLCASRGQGVGSVYGTQYFGPGTRLTVL.

Within the sample, this clone is medium-sized (0.01 to 0.1%). The DNA ends 3 residues before the CDR3 does, and the rest of the CDR3 is filled in from the germline J gene. V gene TRBV5-1 combines with J gene TRBJ2-6; D call uncertain. The germline CDR1 and CDR2 sequences are SGHRS and YFSETQ. CDR3 size: 15 residues. V lost 2 bases and J lost 0, with 6 bases in between. Incomplete CDR3 DNA: TGCGCCAGCAGCTTAACTATCTCTGGGGCCAACGTC. Residues: CASSLTISGANV. The CDR3 in its entirety is CASSLTISGANVLTF.

This clone was counted many times. The CDR3 end lies 3 residues beyond the end of the read and is filled in from the germline J gene. The chain joins TRBV7-8 to TRBJ1-2; 11 nucleotides agree with TRBD1. Germline V gene sequence: CDR1 SGHVS, CDR2 FQNEAQ. This CDR3 spans 15 amino acids. CDR3 loop: CASSFPGQGAGGYTF. The CDR3 bases that were read are TGTGCCAGCAGCTTCCCTGGACAGGGGGCAGGAGGC.

This clone was counted at least ten times. Read data end 3 residues before the CDR3 end; the end is taken from the germline J gene. The gene calls are TRBV7-9 and TRBJ1-5; 8 nucleotides align to TRBD1. Germline CDR1 reads SEHNR; CDR2 reads FQNEAQ (reference sequence). This CDR3 has 14 amino acids. After removal of 3 bases from V and 8 bases from J, the junction contained 6 bases not matched to a gene. The CDR3 region is CASSFGTGAEPQHF. The DNA read from the CDR3 is TGTGCCAGCAGCTTTGGGACAGGCGCGGAGCCC.

Ten or more counts support this clone. Sequencing ends 3 residues short of the CDR3 end; the germline J gene provides the rest. Other nucleotide sequences in the sample specify the same CDR3. This chain links TRBV5-4 with TRBJ1-4, with 7 positions matching TRBD1. The CDR3 covers 16 residues. Germline V gene sequence: CDR1 SGHNT, CDR2 YYREEE (reference sequence). Losses at the gene ends were 0 bases for V and 0 bases for J; bases not matched to a gene: 2. The DNA read from the CDR3 is TGTGCCAGCAGCTTGGCTCAGGGGGCAACTAATGAAAAA. Its protein is CASSLAQGATNEK. The whole CDR3 sequence is CASSLAQGATNEKLFF.

Ten or more counts support this clone. The CDR3 goes on 3 residues after the read ends, and that part is filled in from the germline J gene. The chain couples TRBV11-2 to TRBJ2-3; D remains unclear. Trimming removed 0 bases at V and 1 base at J, with 8 bases between. Per the germline V gene, CDR1 is SGHAT and CDR2 is FQNNGV. The length of the CDR3 is 15 residues. The CDR3 bases that were read are TGTGCCAGCAGCTTAGATCTGAGCGGCACAGATACG. Residues: CASSLDLSGTDT. The full CDR3 is CASSLDLSGTDTQYF.

This clone was picked up many times. The sequence runs out 3 residues before the end of the CDR3; the remainder is reconstructed from the germline J gene. V gene TRBV7-2 combines with J gene TRBJ2-1; no reliable D call. Germline V lookup: CDR1 SGHTA, CDR2 FQGNSA. This CDR3 has 12 amino acids. V was pared by 3 bases and J by 7 bases, with 7 bases between. The CDR3 sequence is CASSFYQNEQFF. The CDR3 bases that were read are TGTGCCAGCAGCTTTTACCAGAATGAG. Supplemented by reference TRBV7-2 and TRBJ2-1, the full variable domain reads GAGVSQSPSNKVTEKGKDVELRCDPISGHTALYWYRQSLGQGLEFLIYFQGNSAPDKSGLPSDRFSAERTGGSVSTLTIQRTQQEDSAVYLCASSFYQNEQFFGPGTRLTVL.

This clone was counted many times. The sequence runs out 3 residues before the end of the CDR3; the remainder is reconstructed from the germline J gene. The chain couples TRBV3-1 (or the pseudogene TRBV3-2) to TRBJ1-1; D ambiguous. Trimming stripped 3 bases from V and 4 bases from J, with 9 bases between. The germline CDR1 and CDR2 sequences are LGHDT and YNNKEL (reference sequence). The CDR3 is 13 amino acids. CDR3 sequence reads: CASSHLSGTEAFF. The covered CDR3 bases are TGTGCCAGCAGCCATCTAAGTGGCACTGAA.

In its sample, this clone was seen many times. The part of the CDR3 DNA that was read is TGCGCCAGCAGCTGGAGCGGGAAGAGCTCCTACAATGAG. Its translation is CASSWSGKSSYNE. The whole CDR3 sequence reads CASSWSGKSSYNEQFF. The V and J genes are TRBV5-1 and TRBJ2-1; TRBD2 aligns across 7 bases. The CDR3 end is not reached by the read, which stops 3 residues before it; the germline J gene fills it in. The CDR3 extends over 16 amino acids. CDR1 is SGHRS, CDR2 YFSETQ, per germline. V lost 3 bases, J lost 0 bases, and 6 bases stayed unmatched.

This clone was observed at least ten times. The CDR3 extends 3 residues past the end of the read, so its final part is completed from the germline J gene. The V and J genes are TRBV20-1 and TRBJ2-7, with 9 positions matching TRBD1. The junction had 5 bases not matched to a gene; V was cut back by 1 base and J by 1 base. Germline-derived CDR1 and CDR2 are DFQATT and SNEGSKA (reference sequence). This CDR3 is built from 15 residues. The sequenced part of the CDR3 DNA is TGCAGTGCTAGAGGACAGGGGGAAATATCCTACGAG. Amino acids: CSARGQGEISYE. The complete CDR3 reads CSARGQGEISYEQYF.

This clone was picked up many times. The missing CDR3 end, 3 residues past where the read stops, is filled in from the germline J gene. V gene TRBV19 combines with J gene TRBJ1-2; D is uncertain. Germline V gene lookup returns CDR1 LNHDA and CDR2 SQIVND (reference sequence). This CDR3 is built from 15 residues. The ends were cut back, 3 bases at V and 2 bases at J, with 13 bases in the middle. CDR3 sequence: CASSITASLNYGYTF. The sequenced CDR3 bases are TGTGCCAGTAGTATCACTGCCTCCTTAAACTATGGC.